This entry is about one TCR beta chain. The data were obtained in a study of blood T cell repertoires in COVID-19. Across the whole study: Samples came from the United States, Italy and Spain, spanning acute and convalescent COVID-19. T cells, B-cell-depleted T cells, or PBMCs supplied cDNA or gDNA.

Authors' data handling: Reference gene primer amplification gave estimated nucleated cell counts. The protocol was immunoSEQ multiplex PCR, while the TCRdb copy is restricted to in-frame clones and leaves out a portion. V and J calls and clone size are given by that table; D and trimming were obtained from the DNA. Among approximately 150,000 clones listed, more than 70% were seen once. The germline CDR1 and CDR2 sequences are SGHAT and FQNNGV. V gave up 5 bases and J gave up 3 bases; unmatched junction bases: 15. There are 18 residues in the CDR3. Sequenced material: peripheral blood. The TCR comes from a man between 60 and 70 years old with acute or convalescent COVID-19. This chain uses TRBV11-2 with TRBJ2-7, with 11 bases aligning to TRBD2. CDR3 residues: CASSHTIGTSGGFYEQYF. The CDR3 DNA is TGTGCCAGCAGCCATACAATCGGGACTAGCGGAGGGTTCTACGAGCAGTACTTC.